These 4 T cell receptor beta chains share one sample of origin, sequenced in a study of blood T cell repertoires in COVID-19 (dated by TCRdb to the early 2020s). Libraries were built with the immunoSEQ multiplex PCR assay. What TCRdb holds here is the immuneACCESS table cut down to in-frame rearrangements. Part of the clones is not present; checked against another copy, under half of the missing clones reflect an unresolved V gene, and the others are unexplained. Recorded for this sample are about 100,000 clones; roughly nine tenths of them occurred a single time. Roughly 7.4% of the sample belongs to the ten largest clones. The sequenced material came from peripheral blood. Receptors were obtained from a man aged 30-40 years in a cohort sampled during active COVID-19.

The rearrangement links TRBV7-3 to TRBJ2-1, with 14 bases lining up with TRBD2. The CDR3 runs to 16 residues. Looked up from germline, CDR1 is SGHTA and CDR2 is FQGTGA. After removal of 3 bases from V and 7 bases from J, the junction contained 5 bases not matched to a gene. The chain's CDR3 is CASSFGLAGGQNEQFF. The CDR3, as DNA: TGTGCCAGCAGCTTCGGACTAGCGGGGGGCCAGAATGAGCAGTTCTTC.

V gene TRBV9 combines with J gene TRBJ1-1, with 7 bases that match TRBD1. The CDR3 has 16 residues. The trim removed 4 bases at V and 0 bases at J, leaving 9 bases unmatched. Looked up from germline, CDR1 is SGDLS and CDR2 is YYNGEE. The CDR3 protein is CASSPQTGIMNTEAFF. The CDR3 DNA follows: TGTGCCAGCAGCCCCCAGACAGGGATCATGAACACTGAAGCTTTCTTT.

This sequence joins TRBV24-1 and TRBJ2-1, with 8 bases matching TRBD1. Germline CDR1 and CDR2: KGHDR and SFDVKD. Germline trimming cut 7 bases from V and 6 bases from J; bases unmatched to any gene: 7. This CDR3 comprises 14 residues. The CDR3 spells CATSPGQVANEQFF. The CDR3 coding sequence is TGTGCCACCAGCCCGGGACAGGTCGCCAATGAGCAGTTCTTC.

This chain joins TRBV7-8 and TRBJ2-3, with unresolved D. CDR1 and CDR2 from the germline V gene are SGHVS and FQNEAQ. The CDR3 has 16 residues. V lost 0 bases, J lost 0 bases, and 10 bases lay in between. In DNA, the CDR3 is TGTGCCAGCAGCTTAGCGACAAAGCCAAGCACAGATACGCAGTATTTT. Its translation is CASSLATKPSTDTQYF.